The 14 T cell receptor beta chains presented below share a single source sample, sequenced in a study of STAT5B mutations in CD4+ large granular lymphocyte leukemia. TCRdb's table, derived via immunoSEQ multiplex PCR, lists solely in-frame clones and lacks some. The sample records over 35,000 clones, roughly 80% being singletons. The specimen was CD4+ T cells from blood buffy coats. These receptors were collected from a human donor in good health.

The J gene is TRBJ1-5, the V gene TRBV10-3; 9 nucleotides match TRBD1. V shed 3 bases, J shed 7 bases, and the junction held 7 bases outside the gene matches. The germline CDR1 and CDR2 sequences are ENHRY and SYGVKD. CDR3 length equals 15 residues. Here the CDR3 DNA reads TGTGCCATCAGTGATCAAGACAGGGGGAGACAGCCCCAGCATTTT. Protein product: CAISDQDRGRQPQHF.

The CDR3 DNA is TGTGCCAGCAGCCCGGGACAGGGGTCCTACAATGAGCAGTTCTTC. Amino acid sequence: CASSPGQGSYNEQFF. The chain uses TRBV9 and TRBJ2-1, with TRBD1 matching 10 bases. The junction had 2 bases not matched to a gene; V was cut back by 4 bases and J by 1 base. CDR1 SGDLS and CDR2 YYNGEE come from the germline V gene. The CDR3 extends over 15 amino acids.

This clone appeared once. V gene TRBV5-1 combines with J gene TRBJ2-7; D is unclear. Per the germline V gene, CDR1 is SGHRS and CDR2 is YFSETQ. CDR3 size: 13 residues. The V gene lost 0 bases and the J gene lost 1 base, with 5 bases spanning the gap. In DNA form, the CDR3 reads TGCGCCAGCAGCTTGGAGGTGTCCTACGAGCAGTACTTC. Translating it yields CASSLEVSYEQYF.

The chain uses TRBV7-3 and TRBJ2-5; 7 bases align to TRBD2. This CDR3 region has 13 residues. Looked up from germline, CDR1 is SGHTA and CDR2 is FQGTGA. With V trimmed by 5 bases and J by 4 bases, 4 bases remained unmatched. This CDR3 is CASSESGGETQYF. In DNA, the CDR3 is TGTGCCAGCAGCGAGTCGGGGGGAGAGACCCAGTACTTC.

CDR3 bases: TGCGCCAGCAGCCAGGGAGGTAGAAGCACAGATACGCAGTATTTT. It translates to CASSQGGRSTDTQYF. The chain combines TRBV4-3 with TRBJ2-3, with D perhaps matching TRBD2 (6 bases). V lost 3 bases and J lost 0, with 10 bases in between. Germline CDR1 and CDR2: LGHNA and YSLEER. The CDR3 has 15 residues.

The chain links TRBV11-2 to TRBJ2-7, with D hard to call. Germline lookup yields CDR1 SGHAT and CDR2 FQNNGV. There are 16 residues in the CDR3. Trimming removed 1 base from V and 3 bases from J, with 16 bases in between. DNA for the CDR3: TGTGCCAGCAGCTTAGGGCATCAGGTCCAGAGCTACGAGCAGTACTTC. Translating it yields CASSLGHQVQSYEQYF.

J is TRBJ1-1 and V is TRBV5-1, with unresolved D. V was pared by 2 bases and J by 1 base, with 6 bases between. CDR1 and CDR2 from the germline V gene are SGHRS and YFSETQ. The CDR3 has 13 residues. The CDR3: CASSFSPNTEAFF. The DNA of the CDR3 is TGCGCCAGCAGCTTCAGCCCGAACACTGAAGCTTTCTTT.

The chain has TRBV6-1 and TRBJ2-1, with 10 bases that match TRBD2. CDR1 is MNHNS, CDR2 SASEGT, per germline. V shed 4 bases, J shed 4 bases, and the junction held 7 bases outside the gene matches. The CDR3 is 16 residues long. In DNA form, the CDR3 reads TGTGCCAGCAGTGTCTCACTAGCGGGGTCTTACAATGAGCAGTTCTTC. It codes for CASSVSLAGSYNEQFF.

The chain joins TRBV30 to TRBJ2-7, with a weak D call TRBD2 (7 bases). Trimming took off 8 bases at V and 4 bases at J, with 12 bases between the two ends. This CDR3 is 11 amino acids long. Germline V CDR1 and CDR2: GTSNPN, SVGIG (reference sequence). The CDR3 protein is CAGGGGYEQYF. The CDR3 DNA follows: TGTGCCGGAGGGGGGGGGTACGAGCAGTACTTC.

The gene calls are TRBV7-8 and TRBJ2-1, with 11 bases that match TRBD2. Per the germline V gene, CDR1 is SGHVS and CDR2 is FQNEAQ. The V and J ends lost 1 base and 15 bases, in that order; junction bases with no gene match: 5. This CDR3 spans 13 amino acids. DNA for the CDR3: TGTGCCAGCAGCTTAGGGGGACTAGCGGTCCCGTTCTTC. The encoded protein is CASSLGGLAVPFF.

This clone was seen a handful of times. This CDR3 reads CASSPPGTGELFF. For the CDR3, the DNA is TGTGCCAGCTCACCCCCGGGGACCGGGGAGCTGTTTTTT. V and J are TRBV18 and TRBJ2-2; tentative D call: TRBD2 (5 bases). The CDR3 length is 13 residues. V shed 3 bases and J shed 5 bases, with 7 bases lying between them. Germline lookup yields CDR1 KGHSH and CDR2 LQKENI.

The chain employs TRBV28 and TRBJ2-7; D unresolved. The CDR3 totals 13 residues. V lost 2 bases and J 0 bases, leaving 5 bases between the germline ends. Germline values: CDR1 MDHEN, CDR2 SYDVKM. This chain's CDR3 is CASSLGTSYEQYF. The CDR3 DNA follows: TGTGCCAGCAGTTTAGGCACCTCCTACGAGCAGTACTTC. Full variable domain (rest looked up from reference TRBV28 and TRBJ2-7): DVKVTQSSRYLVKRTGEKVFLECVQDMDHENMFWYRQDPGLGLRLIYFSYDVKMKEKGDIPEGYSVSREKKERFSLILESASTNQTSMYLCASSLGTSYEQYFGPGTRLTVT.

The genes are TRBV10-3 and TRBJ1-5, with TRBD1 as a possible D gene (6 bases). The germline V and J ends were trimmed by 8 bases and 7 bases, with 12 bases remaining between them. Germline CDR1 ENHRY, CDR2 SYGVKD. This CDR3 contains 12 residues. The CDR3: CAIASQGQPQHF. CDR3 DNA: TGTGCCATCGCTTCACAGGGACAGCCCCAGCATTTT.

The V and J genes are TRBV7-2 and TRBJ1-1, with D unresolved. V was trimmed by 1 base and J by 1 base, leaving 10 bases between them. The germline gives CDR1 SGHTA, CDR2 FQGNSA. CDR3 length: 15 amino acids. CDR3 coding DNA: TGTGCCAGCAGCTTAGATTTGGCAGGGAACACTGAAGCTTTCTTT. Translating it yields CASSLDLAGNTEAFF.